This passage covers 15 T cell receptor beta chains from one sample sequenced in a study of T cells in Graves' hyperthyroidism and ophthalmopathy. TCR beta CDR3 sequences were amplified from RNA transcripts. Using the HTBI primer set, a first-round RT-PCR was run on the TCR CDR3. TCRdb reprocessed the multiplex PCR reads via MiXCR and lists one record per CDR3 protein. The data contain 650,000 to 850,000 distinct CDR3 sequences, approximately 19% of them seen just once; the ten biggest clones take up over 15%. The sequencing sample was made of blood. These receptor sequences come from a woman in her fifties or sixties with Graves' hyperthyroidism that later progressed to Graves' ophthalmopathy.

The chain combines TRBV27 with TRBJ1-1; TRBD1 agrees at 11 bases. The germline V gene encodes CDR1 MNHEY and CDR2 SMNVEV (reference sequence). V trimming: 6 bases; J trimming: 2 bases; junction bases outside the gene matches: 2. CDR3 size: 14 residues. CDR3 coding DNA: TGTGCCAGCAGGGACAGGGGGCCAAACACTGAAGCTTTCTTT. Protein product: CASRDRGPNTEAFF.

This clonotype has at least ten counts. The rearrangement links TRBV30 to TRBJ2-5; no reliable D call. This CDR3 spans 12 amino acids. V shed 0 bases and J shed 5 bases, with 7 bases lying between them. Germline CDR1 reads GTSNPN; CDR2 reads SVGIG (reference sequence). CDR3 coding DNA: TGTGCCTGGAGTGTACTGTGGGAGACCCAGTACTTC. It codes for CAWSVLWETQYF.

V and J are TRBV30 and TRBJ1-1; D gene ambiguous. V was trimmed by 4 bases and J by 4 bases, leaving 16 bases between them. The V gene's germline CDR1 is GTSNPN and CDR2 SVGIG (reference sequence). CDR3 size: 14 residues. The CDR3 spells CAWTAPGLSTEAFF. CDR3 sequence (DNA): TGTGCCTGGACTGCCCCCGGTCTGAGCACTGAAGCTTTCTTT.

The table lists this clonotype with many counts. V is TRBV7-9 and J is TRBJ2-2, with D perhaps TRBD2 (6 bases). Deletions cut 6 bases from V and 3 bases from J, with 17 bases between. From germline, CDR1 is SEHNR and CDR2 FQNEAQ (reference sequence). The CDR3 covers 16 residues. As DNA, the CDR3 is TGTGCCAGCAGACCTCCGGGGGTAACGGACACCGGGGAGCTGTTTTTT. Translating it yields CASRPPGVTDTGELFF.

This clonotype occurred a few times. The chain combines TRBV6-1 with TRBJ1-3; no reliable D call. V dropped 2 bases and J dropped 0 bases, with 8 bases sitting between them. Germline values: CDR1 MNHNS, CDR2 SASEGT. The CDR3 is 15 amino acids. CDR3 sequence: CASSELDRSGNTIYF. As DNA, the CDR3 is TGTGCCAGCAGTGAACTGGACCGCTCTGGAAACACCATATATTTT.

This clonotype has a count of ten or more. The rearrangement uses TRBV5-1 and TRBJ1-6, with 10 bases aligning to TRBD1. Germline assignment: CDR1 SGHRS and CDR2 YFSETQ. This CDR3 spans 14 amino acids. V lost 7 bases to trimming and J lost 7 bases; unmatched junction nucleotides: 5. The CDR3, as DNA: TGCGCCAGCTCCTCGGGACAGGGGAATTCACCCCTCCACTTT. Encoded protein: CASSSGQGNSPLHF.

This clonotype was counted only a few times. The V call is TRBV2, the J call TRBJ2-5; D call uncertain. Trimming removed 7 bases at V and 6 bases at J, with 12 bases between. CDR3 length equals 12 residues. CDR1 SNHLY and CDR2 FYNNEI come from the germline V gene. CDR3 in amino acids: CASTLLTQTQYF. As DNA, the CDR3 is TGTGCCAGCACCCTCCTTACCCAGACCCAGTACTTC.

This clonotype was recorded a few times. CDR3 region: CASRDGTDYNSPLHF. The CDR3 DNA sequence: TGTGCCAGCAGAGACGGGACAGATTACAATTCACCCCTCCACTTT. This sequence joins TRBV28 and TRBJ1-6; 7 bases are shared with TRBD1. With V trimmed by 6 bases and J by 7 bases, 9 bases remained unmatched. Germline values: CDR1 MDHEN, CDR2 SYDVKM. This CDR3 spans 15 amino acids.

This clonotype showed up just a few times. Just one base apart from a much larger clone, this may be a read error. The conserved phenylalanine or tryptophan normally closing the CDR3 is absent here, so this likely arose from a read error. The CDR3 nucleotides are TGTGCCAGCAGCGCCGGCCCAGGTATGGGCACAGATACGCAGTATTCT. It encodes CASSAGPGMGTDTQYS. The chain is built from TRBV11-2 and TRBJ2-3; D is unresolved. Germline V gene data show CDR1 as SGHAT and CDR2 as FQNNGV. The CDR3 length is 16 residues. The V end was cut by 5 bases, the J end by 1 base, with 16 bases between.

This clonotype has ten or more counts. CDR3 coding DNA: TGTGCTAGTGGTTTGTTAACCCTAGACCCGGACGGAGACCCGATGAACACTGAAGCTTTCTTT. This translates into CASGLLTLDPDGDPMNTEAFF. The gene calls are TRBV12-5 and TRBJ1-1, with no clear D. Trimming removed 2 bases from V and 0 bases from J, with 28 bases in between. The germline V gene has CDR1 LGHNT and CDR2 FRNRAP. This CDR3 comprises 21 residues.

This clonotype was counted at least ten times. The V call is TRBV7-8, the J call TRBJ2-7, with D unclear. This CDR3 has 13 amino acids. Trimming stripped 5 bases from V and 2 bases from J, with 10 bases between. The germline V gene has CDR1 SGHVS and CDR2 FQNEAQ. The CDR3 reads CASSQAKAYEQYF. The CDR3 nucleotides read TGTGCCAGCAGCCAGGCGAAGGCCTACGAGCAGTACTTC.

This clonotype was seen a handful of times. The rearrangement links TRBV7-9 to TRBJ1-2; weak D call: TRBD1 (6 bases). The CDR3 totals 14 residues. CDR1 and CDR2 from the germline V gene are SEHNR and FQNEAQ (reference sequence). Deletions cut 7 bases from V and 6 bases from J, with 18 bases between. The CDR3 sequence: CASIPPGARDGYTF. CDR3 nucleotides: TGTGCCAGCATCCCTCCGGGGGCCAGGGATGGCTACACCTTC.

A few counts support this clonotype. The gene calls are TRBV12-3 or TRBV12-4 and TRBJ1-4; tentative D call: TRBD1 (6 bases). The CDR3 spans 16 residues. The ends were cut back, 1 base at V and 7 bases at J, with 16 bases in the middle. The CDR3 coding sequence is TGTGCCAGCAGTTTAGGAACGTACCAAGGGGGTGAAAAACTGTTTTTT. Protein: CASSLGTYQGGEKLFF.

This clonotype was picked up many times. The chain combines TRBV11-2 with TRBJ1-1, with unresolved D. The V gene lost 4 bases and the J gene lost 8 bases, with 20 bases spanning the gap. The CDR3 extends over 15 amino acids. Germline V gene data show CDR1 as SGHAT and CDR2 as FQNNGV. CDR3 in amino acids: CASSSSGPVGLEAFF. The CDR3 DNA is TGTGCCAGCAGCTCCTCCGGGCCCGTGGGGTTGGAAGCTTTCTTT. Full variable domain (missing parts from reference TRBV11-2 and TRBJ1-1): EAGVAQSPRYKIIEKRQSVAFWCNPISGHATLYWYQQILGQGPKLLIQFQNNGVVDDSQLPKDRFSAERLKGVDSTLKIQPAKLEDSAVYLCASSSSGPVGLEAFFGQGTRLTVV.

This clonotype was recorded at least ten times. V is TRBV10-3 and J is TRBJ1-1; TRBD1 matches 7 bases. This CDR3 region has 15 residues. The V gene end was trimmed by 3 bases and the J gene end by 2 bases; junction bases not matched to a gene: 6. CDR1 and CDR2 (germline): ENHRY, SYGVKD. The CDR3 region has the DNA TGTGCCATCAGTGAAATGACAGGGAGAAACACTGAAGCTTTCTTT. It specifies CAISEMTGRNTEAFF.